A selection of T cell receptor beta chains follows, all from one sample in a study of T cells expressing NK-cell markers. TCRdb reprocessed the 5' RACE reads; each CDR3 protein has one entry and no DNA is given. The sample holds 300,000 to 500,000 distinct CDR3 sequences. The sample consisted of blood T cells: a sorted CD56 or NKG2C T cell subset, CD4+ or CD8+ T cells, or bulk PBMC T cells (not recorded which). All receptors come from a woman aged 50 to 60 in good health. Both conserved end residues are part of each CDR3.

>TRBJ2-1|TRBV14
CASSQARLAGEQFF
>TRBJ2-1|TRBV12-3/TRBV12-4
CASSLYLAGDSYNEQFF
>TRBJ1-1|TRBV6-5
CASSPDRARAFF
>TRBJ2-7|TRBV24-1
CATSDTGTPGEQYF
>TRBJ1-4|TRBV5-1
CASNLGSSSNEKLFF
>TRBJ2-3|TRBV25-1
CASQRTGRHTDTQYF
>TRBJ1-1|TRBV5-5
CASSLGTDSFF
>TRBJ2-4|TRBV11-1
CASRPAGTAKNIQYF
>TRBJ2-5|TRBV20-1
CSAKGAGRVETQYF
>TRBJ1-4|TRBV21-1
CASSKGWVTDNEKLFF
>TRBJ1-6|TRBV19
CASSIEMTADSPLHF
>TRBJ1-1|TRBV12-3/TRBV12-4
CASSFHGASNTEAFF
>TRBJ2-1|TRBV2
CASIGQGPNNEQFF
>TRBJ2-7|TRBV20-1
CSARDQVLTPYEQYF
>TRBJ2-2|TRBV5-1
CASSFSTGELFF
>TRBJ2-6|TRBV7-9
CASSHGRGVSGANVLTF
>TRBJ1-2|TRBV27
CASSSPVAGYTF
>TRBJ1-1|TRBV12-3/TRBV12-4
CASSLIGGFEAFF
>TRBJ2-5|TRBV7-9
CASSPGDSDQETQYF
>TRBJ2-7|TRBV2
CASSRSPSGRHSYEQYF
>TRBJ2-7|TRBV7-9
CASSFPYLDEQYF
>TRBJ2-3|TRBV29-1
CSVEAGAAPTQYF
>TRBJ1-5|TRBV6-1
CASSEAGIVNQPQHF
>TRBJ1-2|TRBV12-3/TRBV12-4
CASSTEPSGYTF
>TRBJ1-1|TRBV7-9
CASSLVTGPLMTEAFF
>TRBJ2-5|TRBV7-9
CASRPGLAVKGEETQYF
>TRBJ2-3|TRBV24-1
CATSASGNRNTQYF
>TRBJ2-5|TRBV7-2
CASGKTGRSDQYF
>TRBJ2-2|TRBV27
CASSPSGATIGGELFF
>TRBJ1-5|TRBV20-1
CSAPYLGPPFNSNQPQHF
>TRBJ2-5|TRBV5-1
CASSSTGRQETQYF